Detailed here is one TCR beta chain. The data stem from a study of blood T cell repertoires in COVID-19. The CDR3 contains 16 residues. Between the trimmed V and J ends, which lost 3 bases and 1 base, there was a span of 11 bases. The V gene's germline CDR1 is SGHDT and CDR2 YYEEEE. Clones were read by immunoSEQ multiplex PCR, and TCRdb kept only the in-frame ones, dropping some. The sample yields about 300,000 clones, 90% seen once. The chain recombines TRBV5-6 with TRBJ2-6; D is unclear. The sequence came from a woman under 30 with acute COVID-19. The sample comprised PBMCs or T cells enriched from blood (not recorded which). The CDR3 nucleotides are TGTGCCAGCAGCTGGGTGGGCAGGTCTGGGGCCAACGTCCTGACTTTC. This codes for CASSWVGRSGANVLTF.